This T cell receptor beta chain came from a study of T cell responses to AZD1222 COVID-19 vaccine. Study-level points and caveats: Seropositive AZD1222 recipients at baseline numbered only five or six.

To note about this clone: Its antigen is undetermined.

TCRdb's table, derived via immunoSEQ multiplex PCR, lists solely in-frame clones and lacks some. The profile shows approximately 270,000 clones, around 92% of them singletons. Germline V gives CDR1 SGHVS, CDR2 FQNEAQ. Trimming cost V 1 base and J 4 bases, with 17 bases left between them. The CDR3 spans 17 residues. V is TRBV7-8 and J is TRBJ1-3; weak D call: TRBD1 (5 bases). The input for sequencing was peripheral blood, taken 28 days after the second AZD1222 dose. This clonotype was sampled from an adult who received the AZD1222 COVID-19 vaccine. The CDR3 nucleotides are TGTGCCAGCAGCTTAGTTAATGGGGCCGGGAGAGGAAACACCATATATTTT. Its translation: CASSLVNGAGRGNTIYF. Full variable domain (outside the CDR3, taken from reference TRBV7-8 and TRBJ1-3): GAGVSQSPRYKVAKRGQDVALRCDPISGHVSLFWYQQALGQGPEFLTYFQNEAQLDKSGLPSDRFFAERPEGSVSTLKIQRTQQEDSAVYLCASSLVNGAGRGNTIYFGEGSWLTVV.